This T cell receptor beta chain comes out of a study of response to subunit inactivated influenza vaccine. General study findings and limits: Each seasonal influenza vaccination recruits few new T cells, the authors suggested.

This clonotype appeared a few times. The antigen remains unidentified. Germline V gives CDR1 LNHDA, CDR2 SQIVND (reference sequence). This CDR3 is 18 amino acids long. Trimming left V 6 bases short and J 5 bases short, with 23 bases between. TCRdb fed the RT-PCR reads into MiXCR, producing one record per CDR3 protein. This sample has 550,000 to 800,000 distinct CDR3 sequences, with about a sixth found just once. The genes are TRBV19 and TRBJ1-6, with TRBD1 as a possible D gene (5 bases). This sample comprised PBMCs from blood, obtained approximately 12 days after vaccination. The receptor's source is a man between 50 and 59 years old who received an inactivated influenza vaccine. CDR3 amino acids: CASSPGTDNLRNNSPLHF. CDR3 DNA sequence: TGTGCCAGTAGCCCCGGGACGGACAATCTCCGAAATAATTCACCCCTCCACTTT.